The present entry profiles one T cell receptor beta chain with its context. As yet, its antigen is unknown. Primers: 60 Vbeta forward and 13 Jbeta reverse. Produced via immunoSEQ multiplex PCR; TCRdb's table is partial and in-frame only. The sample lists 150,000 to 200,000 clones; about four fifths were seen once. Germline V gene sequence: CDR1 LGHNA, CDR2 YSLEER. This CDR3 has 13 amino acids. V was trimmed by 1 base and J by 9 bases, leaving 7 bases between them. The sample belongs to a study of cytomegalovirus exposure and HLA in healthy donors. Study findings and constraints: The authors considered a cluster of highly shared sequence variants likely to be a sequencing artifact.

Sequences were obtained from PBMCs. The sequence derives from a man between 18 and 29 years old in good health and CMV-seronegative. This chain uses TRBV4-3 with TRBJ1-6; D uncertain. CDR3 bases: TGCGCCAGCAGCCAAGGGGCCCGTTCACCCCTCCACTTT. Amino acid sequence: CASSQGARSPLHF.